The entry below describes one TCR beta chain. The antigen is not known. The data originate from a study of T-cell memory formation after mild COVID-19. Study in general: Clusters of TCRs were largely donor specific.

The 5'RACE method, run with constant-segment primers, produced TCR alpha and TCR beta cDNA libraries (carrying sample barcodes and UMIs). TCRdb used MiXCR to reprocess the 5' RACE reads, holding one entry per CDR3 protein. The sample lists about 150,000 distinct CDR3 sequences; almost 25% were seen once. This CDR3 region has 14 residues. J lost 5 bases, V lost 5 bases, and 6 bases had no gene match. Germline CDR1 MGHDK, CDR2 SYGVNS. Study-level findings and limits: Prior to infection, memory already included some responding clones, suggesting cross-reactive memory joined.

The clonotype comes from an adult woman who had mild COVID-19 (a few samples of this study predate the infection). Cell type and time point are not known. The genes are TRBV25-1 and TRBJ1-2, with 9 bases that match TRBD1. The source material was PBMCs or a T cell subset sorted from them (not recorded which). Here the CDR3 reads CASSSTGGRYGYTF. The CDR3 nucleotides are TGTGCCAGCAGTTCAACAGGGGGCCGGTATGGCTACACCTTC.